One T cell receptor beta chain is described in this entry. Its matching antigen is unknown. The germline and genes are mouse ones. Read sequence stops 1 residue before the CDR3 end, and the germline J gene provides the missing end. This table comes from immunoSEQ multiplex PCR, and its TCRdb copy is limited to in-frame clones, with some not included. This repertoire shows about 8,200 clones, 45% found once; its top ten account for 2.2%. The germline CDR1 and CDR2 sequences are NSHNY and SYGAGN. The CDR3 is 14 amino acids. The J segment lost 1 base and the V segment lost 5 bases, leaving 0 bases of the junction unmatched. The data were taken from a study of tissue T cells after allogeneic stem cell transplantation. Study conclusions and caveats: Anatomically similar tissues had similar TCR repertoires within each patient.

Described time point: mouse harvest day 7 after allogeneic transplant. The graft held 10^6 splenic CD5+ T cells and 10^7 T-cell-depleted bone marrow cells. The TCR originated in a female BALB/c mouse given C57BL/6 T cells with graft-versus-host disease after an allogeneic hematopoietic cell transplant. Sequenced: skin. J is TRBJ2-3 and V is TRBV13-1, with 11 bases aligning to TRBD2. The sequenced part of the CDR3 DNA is TGTGCCAGCAGGGACTGGGGGGGTGCAGAAACGCTGTAT. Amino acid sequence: CASRDWGGAETLY. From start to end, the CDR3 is CASRDWGGAETLYF.